The rows below give T cell receptor beta chains drawn from one sample of a study of sequential checkpoint blockade in melanoma. Repertoires were generated with immunoSEQ multiplex PCR, while TCRdb's copy carries only in-frame clones and drops some. This sample has 20,000 or so clones, with 73% found just once. Here the sequenced sample was CD8+ T cells sorted from blood (inferred from file names), taken from a patient given nivolumab and ipilimumab in sequence. All receptors derive from a human donor with melanoma. Both conserved end residues are part of each CDR3. D genes are given only for firm matches. Some rows have no size entry. The others give once, few or many, or a class for an expanded clone.

>TRBV30|-|TRBJ1-1|-
TGTGCCTGGAGTGAGTGGGGCATGAACACTGAAGCTTTCTTT
CAWSEWGMNTEAFF
>TRBV11-3|TRBD1|TRBJ1-6|-
TGTGCCAGCAGCTACACCGGGACAGGGGGTTCACCCCTCCACTTT
CASSYTGTGGSPLHF
>TRBV6-5|-|TRBJ2-7|-
TGTGCCAGCAGTTACTCGAAAGGGGACGAGCAGTACTTC
CASSYSKGDEQYF
>TRBV28|TRBD1|TRBJ1-2|-
TGTGCCAGCGGGACTGACAGGGGGTATGGCTATGGCTACACCTTC
CASGTDRGYGYGYTF
>TRBV10-3|-|TRBJ1-1|medium-sized
TGTGCCATCAGTGGTGGGGCAGGACAAGCTTTCTTT
CAISGGAGQAFF
>TRBV9|-|TRBJ2-6|-
TGTGCCAGCAGCGCCCGAGGCCCGGACAGAACCTTCTCTGGGGCCAACGTCCTGACTTTC
CASSARGPDRTFSGANVLTF
>TRBV19|-|TRBJ1-1|-
TGTGCCAGTAGCCTTAATCCTCCCGCTGAAGCTTTCTTT
CASSLNPPAEAFF
>TRBV4-1|TRBD2|TRBJ2-7|-
TGCGCCAGCAGCACGTGGACTAGCGGGAGTACGTACGAGCAGTACTTC
CASSTWTSGSTYEQYF
>TRBV6-6|-|TRBJ2-2|-
TGTGCCAGCAGTTTTCAGGGTACCGGGGAGCTGTTTTTT
CASSFQGTGELFF
>TRBV7-6|TRBD1|TRBJ2-4|-
TGTGCCAGCAGCTTGGACAGGGGGGGAAACATTCAGTACTTC
CASSLDRGGNIQYF
>TRBV2|-|TRBJ2-1|-
TGTGCCAGCAGTGAAGCTTTGGGTCTTACAGGGTTTGGTGAGCAGTTCTTC
CASSEALGLTGFGEQFF
>TRBV30|TRBD1|TRBJ2-7|once
TGTGCCTGGAGTACCGGGACAGGGGGCTACGAGCAGTACTTC
CAWSTGTGGYEQYF
>TRBV6-1|-|TRBJ2-2|-
TGTGCCAGCAGTGTTTGGCTTGCGGGAACCGGGGAGCTGTTTTTT
CASSVWLAGTGELFF
>TRBV5-6|-|TRBJ2-1|-
TGTGCCAGCAGCCCACTTCATAGCAGCTCCTACAATGAGCAGTTCTTC
CASSPLHSSSYNEQFF
>TRBV5-6|-|TRBJ2-1|-
TGTGCCAGCAGCCCGGGTAGGGGCTCCTACAATGAGCAGTTCTTC
CASSPGRGSYNEQFF
>TRBV5-1|-|TRBJ2-7|few
TGCGCCAGCAGCTACGGGGGATACGGCGAGCAGTACTTC
CASSYGGYGEQYF
>TRBV5-4|TRBD2|TRBJ2-1|medium-sized
TGTGCCAGCAGCCTTGAGACTAGCGCATACAATGAGCAGTTCTTC
CASSLETSAYNEQFF
>TRBV19|-|TRBJ2-1|-
TGTGCCAGTAGTATGGTACAGAGCAATGAGCAGTTCTTC
CASSMVQSNEQFF
>TRBV9|TRBD2|TRBJ2-3|-
TGTGCCAGCAGCGTAGGGGTAGCGGGGGGTCCCGACCCCATGGATACGCAGTATTTT
CASSVGVAGGPDPMDTQYF
>TRBV7-9|TRBD1|TRBJ1-5|-
TGTGCCAGCAGCTTTAGCACAGGGGATCAGCCCCAGCATTTT
CASSFSTGDQPQHF
>TRBV2|TRBD1|TRBJ2-6|once
TGTGCCAGTGCGACAGGGCTAGGGGCCAACGTCCTGACTTTC
CASATGLGANVLTF
>TRBV2|-|TRBJ2-2|-
TGTGCCAGCACACGGGGGATTGGAACCGGGGAGCTGTTTTTT
CASTRGIGTGELFF
>TRBV4-3|TRBD2|TRBJ2-7|once
TGCGCCAGCAGCTTACATAGGACTAGCGGCTTTACCGAGCAGTACTTC
CASSLHRTSGFTEQYF
>TRBV7-9|TRBD1|TRBJ1-2|-
TGTGCCAGCAGTAATGACGGGGCAGGGGGATATGGCTACACCTTC
CASSNDGAGGYGYTF
>TRBV6-5|-|TRBJ1-2|-
TGTGCCAGCACCGACAGCATCTATGGCTACACCTTC
CASTDSIYGYTF
>TRBV19|-|TRBJ2-1|-
TGTGCCAGTAGTATACTGGCTTTCAATGAGCAGTTCTTC
CASSILAFNEQFF
>TRBV7-6|TRBD2|TRBJ2-1|-
TGTGCCAGCAGCGTCCTAGCGGGGGGGCCGGTTGAGCAGTTCTTC
CASSVLAGGPVEQFF
>TRBV28|TRBD1|TRBJ2-5|few
TGTGCCAGCAGTGCTACGGGACAGGGGATGGCGGATGAGACCCAGTACTTC
CASSATGQGMADETQYF
>TRBV9|TRBD1|TRBJ2-7|-
TGTGCCAGCAGCGCCAGCCGGGACAGGGTAGGATACGAGCAGTACTTC
CASSASRDRVGYEQYF
>TRBV6-5|-|TRBJ1-1|-
TGTGCCAGCAGTTACGCGGACAGCATGAACACTGAAGCTTTCTTT
CASSYADSMNTEAFF
>TRBV28|-|TRBJ2-2|-
TGTGCCAGCAGTTTACCCGCGGGACCGAACACCGGGGAGCTGTTTTTT
CASSLPAGPNTGELFF
>TRBV7-2|TRBD2|TRBJ2-7|-
TGTGCCAGCAGCTTACCGAGCAGCGGGAGTGTCTACGAGCAGTACTTC
CASSLPSSGSVYEQYF
>TRBV19|-|TRBJ2-1|-
TGTGCCAGTAGTATAGGAGGGGGGGCCGGCAATGAGCAGTTCTTC
CASSIGGGAGNEQFF
>TRBV5-6|TRBD1|TRBJ1-2|-
TGTGCCAGCAGCTACGGACAGGCCTATGGCTACACCTTC
CASSYGQAYGYTF
>TRBV6-4|TRBD2|TRBJ2-5|-
TGTGCCAGCAGCCCTGAATCGGGGGGGCGAGAGACCCAGTACTTC
CASSPESGGRETQYF
>TRBV4-1|TRBD2|TRBJ2-3|-
TGCGCCAGCAGCCATCCCCTGGCCAGCGGGAGGGCAGATACGCAGTATTTT
CASSHPLASGRADTQYF
>TRBV6-1|-|TRBJ1-1|-
TGTGCCAGCAGTTCCTTTCTCGGGGGGTACACTGAAGCTTTCTTT
CASSSFLGGYTEAFF
>TRBV9|TRBD1|TRBJ2-2|-
TGTGCCAGCAGCGTAGAACCGGGACAGGGAGCCGGGGAGCTGTTTTTT
CASSVEPGQGAGELFF
>TRBV7-9|-|TRBJ1-1|few
TGTGCCAGCGGGGGACGGGGGGCGAACACTGAAGCTTTCTTT
CASGGRGANTEAFF
>TRBV7-8|-|TRBJ2-5|-
TGTGCCAGCATCACCGTCTTCGCCAGAGGGCAAGAGACCCAGTACTTC
CASITVFARGQETQYF